This T cell receptor beta chain came from a study of radiotherapy plus CTLA-4 blockade in lung cancer. Whole-study context: Among enrolled patients, 15% to 20% responded and around 30% achieved disease control. Regarding the study as a whole: TCR clones from tumors expanded in blood after radiotherapy plus ipilimumab. Increased serum interferon-beta after radiation also reportedly predicted response strongly.

With regard to this clone: Its antigen is unidentified.

Patients in the study, people with chemo-refractory metastatic non-small-cell lung cancer, received focal radiation plus ipilimumab CTLA-4 blockade. This CDR3 is built from 14 residues. Germline values: CDR1 LNHDA, CDR2 SQIVND (reference sequence). V lost 6 bases, J lost 6 bases, and 18 bases lay in between. Sequenced by immunoSEQ multiplex PCR; TCRdb stores in-frame clones only, minus some. The table lists about 97,000 clones, 65% to 85% of them singletons, with approximately 3% in the top ten. The V gene is TRBV19, the J gene TRBJ2-7; D ambiguous. Sequencing was performed on peripheral blood, taken from a patient treated with radiotherapy plus ipilimumab. The clonotype comes from a human donor with non-small cell lung cancer who had a partial response to radiotherapy plus ipilimumab. Some clones in this sample may be carry-over from other donors' samples. The CDR3 region is CASRSSGFLSEQYF. DNA of the CDR3: TGTGCCAGTAGGTCTTCAGGCTTTCTTTCCGAGCAGTACTTC.